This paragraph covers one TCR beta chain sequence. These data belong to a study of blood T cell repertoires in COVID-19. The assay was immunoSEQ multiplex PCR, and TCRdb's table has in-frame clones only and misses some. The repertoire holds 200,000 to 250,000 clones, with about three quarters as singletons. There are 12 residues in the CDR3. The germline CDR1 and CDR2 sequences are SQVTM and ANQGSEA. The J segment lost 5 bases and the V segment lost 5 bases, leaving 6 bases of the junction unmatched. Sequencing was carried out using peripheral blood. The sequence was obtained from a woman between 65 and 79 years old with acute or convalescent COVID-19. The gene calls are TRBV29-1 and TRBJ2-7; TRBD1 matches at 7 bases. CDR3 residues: CSVRQGPDEQYF. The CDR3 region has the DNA TGCAGCGTTAGACAGGGTCCCGACGAGCAGTACTTC.